These 25 T cell receptor beta chains were all obtained from the same sample, sequenced in a study of regulatory T cells in long-lasting Graves disease. Through Arm-PCR of CDR3 regions and iRepertoire HTBI primers, TCR beta libraries were built. TCRdb re-analysed the multiplex PCR reads in MiXCR, keeping a single row per CDR3 protein. This sample carries around 450,000 distinct CDR3 sequences, around a fifth of them seen once, and the ten largest clones take roughly 7%. Time point reported: persistent/refractory GD, antithyroid drugs over 5 years with positive TRAb. The authors made the TCR library using RNA they extracted from PBMCs. Source: peripheral blood mononuclear cells (PBMCs), taken when the disease was refractory, from a patient treated with antithyroid drugs. Receptors originate from a female donor with Graves disease.

This clonotype appeared a single time. The chain joins TRBV6-5 to TRBJ1-1; 7 bases line up with TRBD1. Germline-derived CDR1 and CDR2 are MNHEY and SVGAGI. The V segment lost 2 bases and the J segment 4 bases; nucleotides outside the gene matches: 7. This CDR3 is built from 15 residues. CDR3 amino acids: CASSYGYRGGTEAFF. Here the CDR3 DNA reads TGTGCCAGCAGTTACGGATACAGGGGAGGCACTGAAGCTTTCTTT.

This clonotype has only a few counts. The CDR3 coding sequence is TGCGCCAGCAGCTCGACAGGGGCGGACAATCAGCCCCAGCATTTT. It yields the protein CASSSTGADNQPQHF. The chain employs TRBV4-1 and TRBJ1-5; TRBD1 matches 8 bases. The CDR3 is 15 amino acids. Germline values: CDR1 MGHRA, CDR2 YSYEKL. After removal of 5 bases from V and 3 bases from J, the junction contained 6 bases not matched to a gene.

The chain combines TRBV12-5 with TRBJ1-1; the match to TRBD1 covers 7 bases. There are 18 residues in the CDR3. In germline, CDR1 is LGHNT, CDR2 FRNRAP. The V and J ends lost 3 bases and 1 base, in that order; junction bases with no gene match: 14. The CDR3 loop is CASGFSPPNRGTNTEAFF. Written as DNA, the CDR3 is TGTGCTAGTGGTTTTTCTCCACCAAACAGGGGTACGAACACTGAAGCTTTCTTT.

This chain joins TRBV19 and TRBJ2-7; no clear D gene. From germline, CDR1 is LNHDA and CDR2 SQIVND (reference sequence). V gave up 6 bases and J gave up 3 bases, with 9 bases separating them. CDR3 length: 12 residues. Here the CDR3 DNA reads TGTGCCAGTAGCAACAGAAACTACGAGCAGTACTTC. It translates to CASSNRNYEQYF.

The genes are TRBV18 and TRBJ1-1; 7 nucleotides line up with TRBD1. The CDR3 contains 15 residues. Germline assignment: CDR1 KGHSH and CDR2 LQKENI. V shed 3 bases and J 2 bases; nucleotides not matched to a gene: 6. The CDR3 sequence: CASSPGYRGNTEAFF. The CDR3 nucleotides read TGTGCCAGCTCACCCGGATACAGGGGAAACACTGAAGCTTTCTTT.

The sample holds many counts of this clonotype. As DNA, the CDR3 is TGCGCCAGCAGCGCCGAACGGGGTACTATGAACACTGAAGCTTTCTTT. Translated, it gives CASSAERGTMNTEAFF. The J gene is TRBJ1-1, the V gene TRBV5-1; D uncertain. This CDR3 is 16 amino acids long. CDR1 and CDR2 from the germline V gene are SGHRS and YFSETQ. V was shortened by 4 bases and J by 0 bases, with 16 bases between the two germline ends.

This clonotype was recorded many times. This chain links TRBV11-2 with TRBJ1-6; D uncertain. Per germline, CDR1 SGHAT and CDR2 FQNNGV. This CDR3 region has 14 residues. The V end was cut by 5 bases, the J end by 8 bases, with 13 bases between. Here the CDR3 reads CASSLVRGDSPLHF. CDR3 nucleotide sequence: TGTGCCAGCAGCCTCGTCCGCGGGGATTCACCCCTCCACTTT.

This clonotype was picked up a small number of times. A read error may account for a junction end that differs from germline. The rearrangement links TRBV5-5 to TRBJ2-5; D perhaps matches TRBD1 (6 bases). Germline CDR1 reads SGHKS; CDR2 reads YYEKEE (reference sequence). The CDR3 consists of 14 residues. The CDR3, as DNA: TGTGCCAGCAGCTTTACAGGGCTAGGGGAGACCCAGCACTTC. Translating it yields CASSFTGLGETQHF.

This clonotype was detected only a few times. This chain connects TRBV30 to TRBJ1-2; D may be TRBD1 (5 bases). Germline V gene data show CDR1 as GTSNPN and CDR2 as SVGIG (reference sequence). The CDR3 is 15 amino acids. Trimming shortened V by 1 base and J by 2 bases, and 14 bases separated the two germline ends. This chain's CDR3 is CAWSELRGWNYGYTF. The CDR3 DNA is TGTGCCTGGAGTGAGCTGAGGGGATGGAACTATGGCTACACCTTC.

This clonotype was observed at least ten times. V gene TRBV28 combines with J gene TRBJ1-6; D is unresolved. CDR1 and CDR2 from the germline V gene are MDHEN and SYDVKM. The CDR3 loop spans 15 amino acids. V dropped 5 bases and J dropped 0 bases, with 8 bases sitting between them. CDR3 region: CASSASGSYNSPLHF. CDR3 sequence (DNA): TGTGCCAGCAGTGCCAGTGGCTCCTATAATTCACCCCTCCACTTT.

Here the CDR3 reads CASSPQLGGGQETQYF. In nucleotides, the CDR3 is TGTGCCAGCTCACCACAGTTGGGCGGAGGGCAAGAGACCCAGTACTTC. V gene TRBV18 combines with J gene TRBJ2-5; TRBD2 is a possible D gene (6 bases). V gave up 1 base and J gave up 2 bases, with 14 bases separating them. CDR3 length: 16 amino acids. CDR1 and CDR2 from the germline V gene are KGHSH and LQKENI.

The chain is built from TRBV5-1 and TRBJ1-3, with no clear D. CDR3 length: 14 amino acids. V was shortened by 5 bases and J by 0 bases, with 9 bases between the two germline ends. The germline V gene has CDR1 SGHRS and CDR2 YFSETQ. The CDR3 is CASRMRTSGNTIYF. DNA of the CDR3: TGCGCCAGCAGAATGCGGACCTCTGGAAACACCATATATTTT.

This chain links TRBV4-1 with TRBJ2-7, with a tentative D call TRBD2 (6 bases). The V end lost 0 bases, the J end lost 3 bases, and 15 bases lay between the germline ends. The CDR3 is made up of 16 amino acids. Germline CDR1 and CDR2: MGHRA and YSYEKL. This chain's CDR3 is CASSQEPRGEHYEQYF. CDR3 bases: TGCGCCAGCAGCCAAGAGCCCCGCGGGGAACACTACGAGCAGTACTTC.

This clonotype was seen at least ten times. V and J are TRBV12-3 or TRBV12-4 and TRBJ1-5; D is possibly TRBD1 (5 bases). The CDR3 runs to 15 residues. V was cut by 1 base and J by 3 bases, with 10 bases left in between. Here the CDR3 reads CASSLVGVANQPQHF. DNA for the CDR3: TGTGCCAGCAGTTTAGTGGGGGTTGCCAATCAGCCCCAGCATTTT.

CDR3 DNA sequence: TGTGCCAGCAGCCCTAGTGGGACACCGAACTACGAGCAGTACTTC. Its translation: CASSPSGTPNYEQYF. This chain uses TRBV9 with TRBJ2-7; possibly TRBD1 for D (6 bases). Germline V CDR1 and CDR2: SGDLS, YYNGEE. CDR3 size: 15 residues. V lost 4 bases and J 3 bases, leaving 17 bases between the germline ends.

CDR3 amino acids: CASSQGGEGFGYTF. The CDR3 region has the DNA TGCGCCAGCAGCCAGGGCGGAGAGGGGTTTGGCTACACCTTC. V and J are TRBV4-3 and TRBJ1-2; tentative D call: TRBD1 (5 bases). Trimming removed 3 bases from V and 7 bases from J, with 15 bases in between. CDR1 is LGHNA and CDR2 is YSLEER in the germline V gene. The CDR3 has 14 residues.

Regarding this clonotype: Relative to the germline gene, one junction end is altered; a read error may explain this. V and J are TRBV12-3 or TRBV12-4 and TRBJ1-2; D is perhaps TRBD1 (5 bases). This CDR3 contains 16 residues. The chain's CDR3 is CAGSLTSTPGHYGYTF. The CDR3 DNA reads TGTGCCGGCAGTTTAACAAGTACCCCGGGACACTATGGCTACACCTTC.

This clonotype was counted many times. The chain carries TRBV12-3 or TRBV12-4 and TRBJ2-7; D is possibly TRBD1 (6 bases). This CDR3 region has 14 residues. V was shortened by 1 base and J by 7 bases, with 14 bases between the two germline ends. CDR3 loop: CASSLGDTRGEQYF. Here the CDR3 DNA reads TGTGCCAGCAGTTTAGGGGACACGAGGGGGGAGCAGTACTTC.

This clonotype occurred a few times. The rearrangement uses TRBV28 and TRBJ2-2; 8 positions match TRBD1. Germline V lookup: CDR1 MDHEN, CDR2 SYDVKM. Trimming removed 1 base from V and 14 bases from J; junction bases left unmatched: 3. The CDR3 spans 12 residues. The chain's CDR3 is CASSLSGGQLFF. CDR3 coding DNA: TGTGCCAGCAGTTTATCAGGGGGCCAACTGTTTTTT. Looking up the rest from reference TRBV28 and TRBJ2-2 gives the full variable domain: DVKVTQSSRYLVKRTGEKVFLECVQDMDHENMFWYRQDPGLGLRLIYFSYDVKMKEKGDIPEGYSVSREKKERFSLILESASTNQTSMYLCASSLSGGQLFFGEGSRLTVL.

This clonotype has ten or more counts. The rearrangement joins TRBV28 to TRBJ2-5; TRBD2 matches at 7 bases. The ends lost 7 bases at V and 5 bases at J; junction bases unmatched: 13. This CDR3 has 15 amino acids. CDR1 is MDHEN, CDR2 SYDVKM, per germline. The CDR3 is CASKQGAGYSETQYF. The CDR3, as DNA: TGTGCCAGCAAGCAAGGAGCGGGATATAGTGAGACCCAGTACTTC.

This clonotype has at least ten counts. This sequence joins TRBV7-6 and TRBJ2-5, with 8 bases aligning to TRBD2. V trimming: 5 bases; J trimming: 2 bases; junction bases outside the gene matches: 10. The germline V gene encodes CDR1 SGHVS and CDR2 FNYEAQ. The CDR3 extends over 16 amino acids. The CDR3 sequence is CASSPGAGGLQETQYF. CDR3 sequence (DNA): TGTGCCAGCAGCCCAGGGGCGGGAGGACTTCAAGAGACCCAGTACTTC. The whole variable domain, remainder taken from reference TRBV7-6 and TRBJ2-5, is GAGVSQSPRYKVTKRGQDVALRCDPISGHVSLYWYRQALGQGPEFLTYFNYEAQQDKSGLPNDRFSAERPEGSISTLTIQRTEQRDSAMYRCASSPGAGGLQETQYFGPGTRLLVL.

The J gene is TRBJ2-5, the V gene TRBV7-9; D unresolved. Germline loops: CDR1 SEHNR, CDR2 FQNEAQ (reference sequence). The CDR3 sequence is 15 residues long. V was pared by 5 bases and J by 0 bases, with 13 bases between. The CDR3 sequence: CASSPRKSYQETQYF. CDR3 nucleotide sequence: TGTGCCAGCAGCCCGAGAAAGTCCTACCAAGAGACCCAGTACTTC.

This clonotype was picked up many times. The V call is TRBV7-8, the J call TRBJ1-5; D call uncertain. CDR3 size: 16 residues. V was cut by 4 bases and J by 0 bases, with 13 bases left in between. Per germline, CDR1 SGHVS and CDR2 FQNEAQ. The CDR3 spells CASSSPDGNSNQPQHF. The CDR3 DNA follows: TGTGCCAGCAGCTCCCCGGACGGGAATAGCAATCAGCCCCAGCATTTT.

The gene calls are TRBV20-1 and TRBJ2-7, with 7 nucleotides matching TRBD2. The germline V gene has CDR1 DFQATT and CDR2 SNEGSKA (reference sequence). The V gene end was trimmed by 0 bases and the J gene end by 5 bases; junction bases not matched to a gene: 13. The CDR3 runs to 16 residues. CDR3 in DNA: TGCAGTGCTAGAGATGCGGCGGGAGCTAAGCGAAACGAGCAGTACTTC. It encodes CSARDAAGAKRNEQYF.

This clonotype appeared many times. The CDR3 region has the DNA TGTGCCAGCAGGGACAATCTGAACACTGAAGCTTTCTTT. It is translated as CASRDNLNTEAFF. The chain recombines TRBV6-1 with TRBJ1-1; possible D gene TRBD1, 5 bases. The CDR3 totals 13 residues. The germline V gene has CDR1 MNHNS and CDR2 SASEGT. V gave up 6 bases and J gave up 0 bases, with 8 bases separating them.